This record looks at one T cell receptor beta chain sequence and its context. The data are from a study of cytomegalovirus exposure and HLA in healthy donors. V was trimmed by 8 bases and J by 5 bases, leaving 10 bases between them. The CDR3 totals 12 residues. CDR1 and CDR2 (germline): MDHEN, SYDVKM. Though nominally healthy at sampling, donors likely had unrecorded immune exposures. PCR amplification relied on 60 Vbeta primers (plus 13 Jbeta primers). Assay: immunoSEQ multiplex PCR; the TCRdb copy retains only in-frame clones and omits some. The sample consists of about 200,000 clones, 76% of them appearing once.

The chain uses TRBV28 and TRBJ2-1, with a possible D match to TRBD2 (5 bases). The receptor comes from a man younger than 35 in good health and CMV-seronegative. The source material was PBMCs. The CDR3 loop reads CASRSGDNEQFF. The CDR3, as DNA: TGTGCCAGCCGGAGCGGCGACAATGAGCAGTTCTTC.